This T cell receptor beta chain was obtained from a study of T cells in Graves' hyperthyroidism and ophthalmopathy. This clonotype was counted at least ten times. Absence of ophthalmopathy progression within 18 months defined stable Graves' hyperthyroidism. Fresh peripheral blood, around 9.3 ml of it, supplied the PBMCs. Looked up from germline, CDR1 is GTSNPN and CDR2 is SVGIG (reference sequence). The CDR3 is 12 amino acids. The V end was cut by 5 bases, the J end by 4 bases, with 11 bases between. TCR beta CDR3 regions were amplified from RNA. When the TCR CDR3 underwent first-round RT-PCR, the HTBI primer set was used. TCRdb analysed the multiplex PCR reads with MiXCR anew, one entry per CDR3 protein. The repertoire holds a few hundred thousand distinct CDR3 sequences, with around 14% as singletons.

The chain combines TRBV30 with TRBJ2-5; D uncertain. The sample comprised blood. This sequence was found in a woman aged 25 to 39 with Graves' hyperthyroidism. The CDR3: CAWEAPRETQYF. The CDR3, as DNA: TGTGCCTGGGAGGCCCCGCGAGAGACCCAGTACTTC.